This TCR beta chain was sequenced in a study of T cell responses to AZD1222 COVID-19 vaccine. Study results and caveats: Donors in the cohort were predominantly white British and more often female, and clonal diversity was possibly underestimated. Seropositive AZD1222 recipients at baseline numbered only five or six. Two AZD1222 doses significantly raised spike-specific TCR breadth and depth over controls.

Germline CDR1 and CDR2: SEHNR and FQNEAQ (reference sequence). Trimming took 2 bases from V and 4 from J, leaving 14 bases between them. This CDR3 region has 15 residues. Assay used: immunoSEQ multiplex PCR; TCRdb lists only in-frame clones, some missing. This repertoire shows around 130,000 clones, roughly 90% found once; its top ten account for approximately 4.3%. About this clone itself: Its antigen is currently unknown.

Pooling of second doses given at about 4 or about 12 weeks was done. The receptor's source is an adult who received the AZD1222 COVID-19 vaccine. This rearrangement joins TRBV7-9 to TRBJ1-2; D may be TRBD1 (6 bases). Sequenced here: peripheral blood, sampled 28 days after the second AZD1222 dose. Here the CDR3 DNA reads TGTGCCAGCAGCTTATCGGCCATCAGGGGCTATGGCTACACCTTC. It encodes CASSLSAIRGYGYTF.